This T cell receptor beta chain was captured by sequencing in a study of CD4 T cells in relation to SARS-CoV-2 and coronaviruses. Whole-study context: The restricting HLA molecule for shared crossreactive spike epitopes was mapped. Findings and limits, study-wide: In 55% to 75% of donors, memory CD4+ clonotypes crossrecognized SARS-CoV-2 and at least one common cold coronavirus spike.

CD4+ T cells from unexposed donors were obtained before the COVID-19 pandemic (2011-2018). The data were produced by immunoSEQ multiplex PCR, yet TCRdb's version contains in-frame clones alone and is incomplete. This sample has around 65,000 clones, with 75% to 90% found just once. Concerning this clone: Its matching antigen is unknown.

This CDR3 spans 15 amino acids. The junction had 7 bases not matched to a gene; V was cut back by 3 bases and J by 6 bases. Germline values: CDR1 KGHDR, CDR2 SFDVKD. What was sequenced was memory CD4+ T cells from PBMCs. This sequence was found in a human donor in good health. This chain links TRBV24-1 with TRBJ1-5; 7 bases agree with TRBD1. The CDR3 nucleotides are TGTGCCACCAGTGATCAGACAGGGAGGGGTCAGCCCCAGCATTTT. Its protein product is CATSDQTGRGQPQHF.